This TCR beta chain is drawn from a study of post-analysis software for immune sequencing data. Study observations and caveats: Patients had higher frequencies than controls of roughly 5 TRBV segments, including TRBV5-6, TRBV5-1 and TRBV20-1.

Losses at the gene ends were 2 bases for V and 2 bases for J; bases not matched to a gene: 11. Looked up from germline, CDR1 is MGHRA and CDR2 is YSYEKL. This CDR3 is 18 amino acids long. Unique molecular identifiers were present in the TCR beta cDNA libraries. TCRdb independently ran MiXCR on the PCR reads; one entry per CDR3 protein. This sample has 750,000 to 950,000 distinct CDR3 sequences, with under 70% found just once. In the case of this clonotype: Its cognate antigen is unknown.

The sample comprised blood. This TCR was recovered from a girl aged 10-17 years with multiple sclerosis. The gene calls are TRBV4-1 and TRBJ2-7, with 11 bases aligning to TRBD2. The CDR3 sequence: CASSQWPVGTSGTYEQYF. For the CDR3, the DNA is TGCGCCAGCAGCCAATGGCCGGTGGGGACTAGCGGTACCTACGAGCAGTACTTC.